The 20 T cell receptor beta chains listed next were all sequenced from one sample in a study of blood T cell repertoires in COVID-19. Profiling relied on immunoSEQ multiplex PCR, and the TCRdb table lists in-frame clones only, not all of them. The sample records approximately 300,000 clones, 90% being singletons. Sequenced sample: peripheral blood. All receptors derive from a woman aged 40 to 50 with acute or convalescent COVID-19.

The chain couples TRBV6-6 to TRBJ2-7; TRBD2 agrees at 11 bases. The CDR3 extends over 14 amino acids. CDR1 MNHNY and CDR2 SVGAGI come from the germline V gene (reference sequence). Trimming took 6 bases from V and 4 from J; bases not matched to a gene: 5. The CDR3 sequence is CASRTGTSGYEQYV. The CDR3 DNA follows: TGTGCCAGCAGGACCGGGACTAGCGGTTACGAGCAGTACGTC.

The V call is TRBV7-8, the J call TRBJ2-5, with TRBD2 identical over 9 bases. This CDR3 spans 16 amino acids. The junction had 8 bases not matched to a gene; V was cut back by 5 bases and J by 1 base. In germline, CDR1 is SGHVS, CDR2 FQNEAQ. CDR3 amino acids: CASSHLRGGPQETQYF. CDR3 DNA sequence: TGTGCCAGCAGCCACCTGCGGGGGGGCCCCCAAGAGACCCAGTACTTC.

This clone came up once. This rearrangement joins TRBV20-1 to TRBJ1-4; D unresolved. V lost 1 base to trimming and J lost 8 bases, with 5 bases between them. Germline assignment: CDR1 DFQATT and CDR2 SNEGSKA (reference sequence). The CDR3 length is 11 residues. The CDR3 sequence: CSARVREKLFF. The CDR3 DNA sequence: TGCAGTGCTAGAGTTAGAGAAAAACTGTTTTTT.

This chain joins TRBV6-6 and TRBJ2-3; D is ambiguous. The V end was cut by 3 bases, the J end by 1 base, with 8 bases between. The CDR3 is 14 residues long. Germline loops: CDR1 MNHNY, CDR2 SVGAGI (reference sequence). The CDR3 loop reads CASSYESGTDTQYF. CDR3 DNA: TGTGCCAGCAGTTATGAAAGCGGCACAGATACGCAGTATTTT.

This chain joins TRBV10-3 and TRBJ2-5, with a tentative D call TRBD1 (5 bases). CDR3 length: 14 residues. Trimming removed 3 bases at V and 5 bases at J, with 13 bases between. Germline V gene lookup returns CDR1 ENHRY and CDR2 SYGVKD. CDR3: CAISDRKGLETQYF. The CDR3 DNA is TGTGCCATCAGTGATCGGAAGGGGCTGGAGACCCAGTACTTC.

This clone was recorded only once. This chain connects TRBV6-5 to TRBJ2-3; 8 bases line up with TRBD1. Germline CDR1 and CDR2: MNHEY and SVGAGI. The CDR3 has 15 residues. The trim removed 6 bases at V and 6 bases at J, leaving 11 bases unmatched. The CDR3 DNA reads as TGTGCCAGCAGGTTTTACTCCAGGGGGCTCGATACGCAGTATTTT. Translated, it gives CASRFYSRGLDTQYF.

The chain is built from TRBV9 and TRBJ1-2; the match to TRBD1 covers 7 bases. Germline-derived CDR1 and CDR2 are SGDLS and YYNGEE. The V segment lost 4 bases and the J segment 8 bases; nucleotides outside the gene matches: 14. The CDR3 extends over 15 amino acids. The CDR3 region is CASSLRGGGAAGYTF. CDR3 nucleotides: TGTGCCAGCAGCTTAAGAGGGGGCGGAGCCGCCGGCTACACCTTC.

V and J are TRBV19 and TRBJ2-1, with 9 bases matching TRBD2. The germline V gene has CDR1 LNHDA and CDR2 SQIVND (reference sequence). CDR3 length equals 15 residues. V trimming: 0 bases; J trimming: 5 bases; junction bases outside the gene matches: 2. CDR3 DNA sequence: TGTGCCAGTAGTATAGACGGCGGGGGGGACAATGAGCAGTTCTTC. Protein product: CASSIDGGGDNEQFF.

The chain joins TRBV9 to TRBJ2-1; TRBD2 agrees at 9 bases. Germline V lookup: CDR1 SGDLS, CDR2 YYNGEE. V gave up 4 bases and J gave up 8 bases; unmatched junction bases: 13. The CDR3 has 16 amino acids. CDR3 sequence reads: CASSSSSGVGVHEQFF. The CDR3 nucleotides are TGTGCCAGCAGCTCATCTAGCGGGGTAGGAGTGCATGAGCAGTTCTTC.

The gene calls are TRBV4-1 and TRBJ2-1; D is possibly TRBD2 (6 bases). The ends were cut back, 0 bases at V and 6 bases at J, with 15 bases in the middle. Germline values: CDR1 MGHRA, CDR2 YSYEKL. CDR3 length: 16 amino acids. CDR3 nucleotide sequence: TGCGCCAGCAGCCAAGATCATCGCGGGGATTCCAATGAGCAGTTCTTC. Encoded protein: CASSQDHRGDSNEQFF.

The chain carries TRBV15 and TRBJ2-1; D is uncertain. The V end lost 0 bases, the J end lost 4 bases, and 7 bases lay between the germline ends. The CDR3 consists of 14 residues. Germline V CDR1 and CDR2: LNHNV, YYDKDF (reference sequence). CDR3 protein: CATSRDPLYNEQFF. DNA for the CDR3: TGTGCCACCAGCAGAGATCCGTTGTACAATGAGCAGTTCTTC. The full variable domain, rest sourced from reference TRBV15 and TRBJ2-1, is DAMVIQNPRYQVTQFGKPVTLSCSQTLNHNVMYWYQQKSSQAPKLLFHYYDKDFNNEADTPDNFQSRRPNTSFCFLDIRSPGLGDTAMYLCATSRDPLYNEQFFGPGTRLTVL.

The genes are TRBV5-4 and TRBJ2-1; D might be TRBD1 (6 bases). Between the trimmed V and J ends, which lost 6 bases and 7 bases, there was a span of 11 bases. The CDR3 contains 12 residues. Germline V gene sequence: CDR1 SGHNT, CDR2 YYREEE (reference sequence). The DNA of the CDR3 is TGTGCCAGCACCCTTGACAGGAATGAGCAGTTCTTC. This codes for CASTLDRNEQFF.

The rearrangement joins TRBV3-1 (or the pseudogene TRBV3-2) to TRBJ1-4; D perhaps matches TRBD1 (6 bases). Germline assignment: CDR1 LGHDT and CDR2 YNNKEL (reference sequence). V lost 4 bases to trimming and J lost 7 bases, with 13 bases between them. This CDR3 region has 14 residues. CDR3 loop: CASSLDRSSEKLFF. The CDR3 coding sequence is TGTGCCAGCAGCCTTGACAGGTCCAGTGAAAAACTGTTTTTT.

V is TRBV6-5 and J is TRBJ1-5, with a possible D match to TRBD1 (5 bases). V was shortened by 7 bases and J by 4 bases, with 14 bases between the two germline ends. The germline V gene has CDR1 MNHEY and CDR2 SVGAGI. CDR3 size: 14 residues. The CDR3 bases are TGTGCCAGCACCGGGGAGGGGTGGAATCAGCCCCAGCATTTT. The encoded protein is CASTGEGWNQPQHF.

The chain's CDR3 is CASRRRNEKLFF. CDR3 in DNA: TGTGCCAGCAGGCGGCGTAATGAAAAACTGTTTTTT. The chain combines TRBV2 with TRBJ1-4; D not resolved. Germline assignment: CDR1 SNHLY and CDR2 FYNNEI. This CDR3 contains 12 residues. Deletions cut 6 bases from V and 4 bases from J, with 6 bases between.

This clone was seen just once. Other nucleotide sequences from this sample produce the same CDR3. The V gene is TRBV9, the J gene TRBJ1-5, with TRBD1 as a possible D gene (6 bases). Trimming pared 3 bases from V and 4 bases from J, leaving 11 bases between. The CDR3 has 14 residues. Germline V gene sequence: CDR1 SGDLS, CDR2 YYNGEE. The CDR3 reads CASSGGGGNQPQHF. The CDR3 nucleotides are TGTGCCAGCAGCGGGGGAGGGGGGAATCAGCCCCAGCATTTT. Supplemented by reference TRBV9 and TRBJ1-5, the full variable domain reads DSGVTQTPKHLITATGQRVTLRCSPRSGDLSVYWYQQSLDQGLQFLIQYYNGEERAKGNILERFSAQQFPDLHSELNLSSLELGDSALYFCASSGGGGNQPQHFGDGTRLSIL.

CDR3 sequence reads: CASSQDSRDNEQFF. CDR3 DNA: TGTGCCAGCAGCCAAGATTCGAGGGACAATGAGCAGTTCTTC. The chain carries TRBV3-1 (or the pseudogene TRBV3-2) and TRBJ2-1, with a weak D call TRBD2 (5 bases). CDR1 and CDR2 from the germline V gene are LGHDT and YNNKEL (reference sequence). This CDR3 is 14 amino acids long. V was pared by 0 bases and J by 5 bases, with 8 bases between.

This clone has just a few counts. This rearrangement joins TRBV28 to TRBJ1-1; D unclear. Deletions cut 7 bases from V and 3 bases from J, with 15 bases between. This CDR3 is built from 14 residues. Germline V gives CDR1 MDHEN, CDR2 SYDVKM. CDR3 in amino acids: CASIRSSSYTEAFF. DNA of the CDR3: TGTGCCAGCATCCGCTCGTCAAGCTACACTGAAGCTTTCTTT.

This chain connects TRBV24-1 to TRBJ2-1; 7 nucleotides align to TRBD1. V lost 7 bases and J lost 6; bases outside the gene matches: 11. Germline V gene data show CDR1 as KGHDR and CDR2 as SFDVKD. The CDR3 has 15 residues. The CDR3 spells CATSQTGSPSNEQFF. CDR3 bases: TGTGCCACCAGCCAGACAGGGAGTCCTTCCAATGAGCAGTTCTTC.

Worth noting for this clone: The same CDR3 is also encoded by other DNA sequences in this sample. V is TRBV24-1 and J is TRBJ1-5; 11 nucleotides line up with TRBD1. The CDR3 sequence is 16 residues long. Looked up from germline, CDR1 is KGHDR and CDR2 is SFDVKD. The V segment lost 2 bases and the J segment 5 bases; nucleotides outside the gene matches: 4. DNA for the CDR3: TGTGCCACCAGTGATTCCGGGACAGGGGGTTATCAGCCCCAGCATTTT. Amino acid sequence: CATSDSGTGGYQPQHF.